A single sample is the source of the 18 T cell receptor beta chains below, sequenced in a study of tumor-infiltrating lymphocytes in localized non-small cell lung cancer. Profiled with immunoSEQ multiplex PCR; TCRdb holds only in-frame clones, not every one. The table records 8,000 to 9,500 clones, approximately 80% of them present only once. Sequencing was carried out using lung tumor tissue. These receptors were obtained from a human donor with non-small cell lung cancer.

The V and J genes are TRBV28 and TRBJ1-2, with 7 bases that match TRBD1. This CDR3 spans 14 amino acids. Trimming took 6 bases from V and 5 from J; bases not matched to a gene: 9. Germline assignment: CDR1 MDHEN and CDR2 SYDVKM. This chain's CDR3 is CASSSRQGLYGYTF. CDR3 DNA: TGTGCCAGCAGCTCCCGACAGGGCCTTTATGGCTACACCTTC.

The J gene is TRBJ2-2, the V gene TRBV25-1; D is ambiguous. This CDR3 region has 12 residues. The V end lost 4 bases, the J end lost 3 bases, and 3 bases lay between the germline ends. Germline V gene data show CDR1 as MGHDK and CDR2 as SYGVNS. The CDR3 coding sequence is TGTGCCAGCAGTGGGGACACCGGGGAGCTGTTTTTT. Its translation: CASSGDTGELFF.

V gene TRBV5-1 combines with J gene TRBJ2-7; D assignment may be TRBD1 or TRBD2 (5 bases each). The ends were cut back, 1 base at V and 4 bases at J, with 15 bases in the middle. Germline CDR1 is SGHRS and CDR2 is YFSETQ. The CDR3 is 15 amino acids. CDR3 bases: TGCGCCAGCAGCTTGTCCCAAGGGAGACAGTACGAGCAGTACTTC. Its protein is CASSLSQGRQYEQYF.

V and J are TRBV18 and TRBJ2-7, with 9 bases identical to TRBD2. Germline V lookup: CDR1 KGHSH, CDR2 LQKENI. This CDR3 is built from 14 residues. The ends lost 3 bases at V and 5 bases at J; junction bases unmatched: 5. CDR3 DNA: TGTGCCAGCTCACCTAGCGGGAGTAACCACGAGCAGTACTTC. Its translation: CASSPSGSNHEQYF.

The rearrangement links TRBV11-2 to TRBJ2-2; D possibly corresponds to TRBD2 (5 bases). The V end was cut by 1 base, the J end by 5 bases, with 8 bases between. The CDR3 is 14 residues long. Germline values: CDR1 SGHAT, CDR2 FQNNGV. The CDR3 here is CASSLVPGTGELFF. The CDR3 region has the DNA TGTGCCAGCAGCTTAGTTCCGGGGACCGGGGAGCTGTTTTTT.

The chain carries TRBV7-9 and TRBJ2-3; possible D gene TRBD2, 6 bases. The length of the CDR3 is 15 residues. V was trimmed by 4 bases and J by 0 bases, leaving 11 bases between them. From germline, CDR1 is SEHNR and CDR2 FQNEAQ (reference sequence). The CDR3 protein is CASSSKRASTDTQYF. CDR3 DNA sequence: TGTGCCAGCAGCTCGAAGCGGGCGAGCACAGATACGCAGTATTTT.

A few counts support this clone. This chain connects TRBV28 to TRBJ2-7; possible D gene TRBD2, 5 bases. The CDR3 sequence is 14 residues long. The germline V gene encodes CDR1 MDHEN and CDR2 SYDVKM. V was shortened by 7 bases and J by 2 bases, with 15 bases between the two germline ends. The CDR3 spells CASTGLLTPYEQYF. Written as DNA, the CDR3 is TGTGCCAGCACCGGACTCCTGACCCCCTACGAGCAGTACTTC.

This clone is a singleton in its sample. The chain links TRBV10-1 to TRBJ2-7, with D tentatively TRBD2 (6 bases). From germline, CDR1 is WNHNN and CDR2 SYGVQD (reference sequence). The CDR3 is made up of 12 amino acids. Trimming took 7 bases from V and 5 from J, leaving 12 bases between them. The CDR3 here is CASNHWGDEQYF. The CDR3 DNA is TGCGCCAGCAATCATTGGGGGGACGAGCAGTACTTC.

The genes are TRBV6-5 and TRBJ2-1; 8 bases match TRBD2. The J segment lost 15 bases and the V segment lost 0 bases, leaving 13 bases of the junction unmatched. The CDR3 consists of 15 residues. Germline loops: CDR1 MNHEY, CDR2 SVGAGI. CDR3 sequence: CASSYSSRNPGGGFF. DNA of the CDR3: TGTGCCAGCAGTTACTCGTCGAGGAATCCCGGGGGGGGGTTCTTC.

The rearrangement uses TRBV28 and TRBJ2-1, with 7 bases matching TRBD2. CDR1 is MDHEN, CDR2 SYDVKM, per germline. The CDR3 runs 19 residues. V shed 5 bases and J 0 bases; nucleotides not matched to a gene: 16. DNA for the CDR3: TGTGCCAGCAGTCCCTTGAGCGGGAAGACCCTTAGCTCCTACAATGAGCAGTTCTTC. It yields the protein CASSPLSGKTLSSYNEQFF.

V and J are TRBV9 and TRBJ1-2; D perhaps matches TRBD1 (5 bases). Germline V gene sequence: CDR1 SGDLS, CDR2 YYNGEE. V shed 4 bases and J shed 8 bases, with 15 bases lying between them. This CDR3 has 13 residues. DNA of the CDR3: TGTGCCAGCAGCCAAACAGGAAACGAGGGCTACACCTTC. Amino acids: CASSQTGNEGYTF.

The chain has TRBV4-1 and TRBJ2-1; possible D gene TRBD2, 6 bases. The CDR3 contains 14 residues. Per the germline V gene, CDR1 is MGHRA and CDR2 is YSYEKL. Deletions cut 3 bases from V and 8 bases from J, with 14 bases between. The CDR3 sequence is CASSQVLAQDEQFF. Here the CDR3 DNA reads TGCGCCAGCAGCCAGGTACTAGCTCAGGATGAGCAGTTCTTC.

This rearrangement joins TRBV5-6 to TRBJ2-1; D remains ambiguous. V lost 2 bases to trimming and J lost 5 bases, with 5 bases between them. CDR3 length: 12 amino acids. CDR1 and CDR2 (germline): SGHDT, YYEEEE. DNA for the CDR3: TGTGCCAGCAGCTTAGAACACAATGAGCAGTTCTTC. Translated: CASSLEHNEQFF.

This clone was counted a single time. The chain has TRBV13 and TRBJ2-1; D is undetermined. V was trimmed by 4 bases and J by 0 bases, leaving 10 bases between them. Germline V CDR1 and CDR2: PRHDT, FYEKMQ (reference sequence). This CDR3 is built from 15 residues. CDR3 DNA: TGTGCCAGCAGCTCTCGACCGGGCTCCTACAATGAGCAGTTCTTC. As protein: CASSSRPGSYNEQFF.

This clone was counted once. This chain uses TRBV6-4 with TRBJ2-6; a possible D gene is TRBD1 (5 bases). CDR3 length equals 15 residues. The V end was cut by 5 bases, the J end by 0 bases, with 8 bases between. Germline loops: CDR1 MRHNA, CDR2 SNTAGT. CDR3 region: CASSRQSSGANVLTF. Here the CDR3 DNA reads TGTGCCAGCAGTCGACAGAGCTCTGGGGCCAACGTCCTGACTTTC.

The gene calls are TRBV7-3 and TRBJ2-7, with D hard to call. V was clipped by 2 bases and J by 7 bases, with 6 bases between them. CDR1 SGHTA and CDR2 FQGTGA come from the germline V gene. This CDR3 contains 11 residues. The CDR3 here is CASSLDGEQYF. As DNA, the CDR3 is TGTGCCAGCAGCTTAGATGGTGAGCAGTACTTC. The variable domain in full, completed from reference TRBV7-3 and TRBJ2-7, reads GAGVSQTPSNKVTEKGKYVELRCDPISGHTALYWYRQSLGQGPEFLIYFQGTGAADDSGLPNDRFFAVRPEGSVSTLKIQRTERGDSAVYLCASSLDGEQYFGPGTRLTVT.

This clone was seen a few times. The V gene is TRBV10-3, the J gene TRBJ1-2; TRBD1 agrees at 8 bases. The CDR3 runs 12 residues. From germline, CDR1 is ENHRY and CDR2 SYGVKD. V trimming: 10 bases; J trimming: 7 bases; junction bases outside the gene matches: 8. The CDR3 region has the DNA TGTGCCACCGCGGACAGGGAATCTGGCTACACCTTC. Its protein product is CATADRESGYTF.

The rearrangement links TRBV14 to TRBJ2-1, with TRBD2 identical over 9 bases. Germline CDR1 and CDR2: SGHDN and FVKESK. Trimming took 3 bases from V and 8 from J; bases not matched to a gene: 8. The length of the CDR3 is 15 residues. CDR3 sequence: CASSQGLAPFYEQFF. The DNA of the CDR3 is TGTGCCAGCAGCCAGGGACTAGCTCCTTTCTATGAGCAGTTCTTC.